The 21 T cell receptor beta chains reported below all come from one sample, sequenced in a study of cytomegalovirus exposure and HLA in healthy donors. Primers included in the PCR were 60 Vbeta and 13 Jbeta primers. TCRdb's table, derived via immunoSEQ multiplex PCR, lists solely in-frame clones and lacks some. Among about 80,000 clones listed, approximately 60% were seen once. The sequencing input was PBMCs. Receptor source: a male donor in good health and CMV-seropositive.

The chain uses TRBV10-2 and TRBJ2-2; 7 nucleotides match TRBD1. The CDR3 is 13 amino acids. V lost 6 bases to trimming and J lost 4 bases; unmatched junction nucleotides: 2. Germline CDR1 and CDR2: WSHSY and SAAADI. The CDR3 reads CASRQGSTGELFF. The CDR3 bases are TGCGCCAGCAGACAGGGGAGCACCGGGGAGCTGTTTTTT.

The J gene is TRBJ2-3, the V gene TRBV6-1; TRBD2 matches at 7 bases. The CDR3 is 14 amino acids. J lost 2 bases, V lost 11 bases, and 10 bases had no gene match. Germline CDR1 reads MNHNS; CDR2 reads SASEGT. Written as DNA, the CDR3 is TGTGCCGCTCTGGGACTACCAATCACAGATACGCAGTATTTT. Protein: CAALGLPITDTQYF.

The chain carries TRBV7-9 and TRBJ2-3; no clear D. This CDR3 spans 13 amino acids. Trimming shortened V by 3 bases and J by 2 bases, and 6 bases separated the two germline ends. Germline V gene sequence: CDR1 SEHNR, CDR2 FQNEAQ (reference sequence). DNA of the CDR3: TGTGCCAGCAGCTTTGGAGTCACAGATACGCAGTATTTT. Translation: CASSFGVTDTQYF.

The chain couples TRBV10-3 to TRBJ2-1; 10 positions match TRBD2. The CDR3 loop spans 14 amino acids. Germline CDR1 reads ENHRY; CDR2 reads SYGVKD. Germline trimming cut 11 bases from V and 8 bases from J; bases unmatched to any gene: 12. CDR3 sequence (DNA): TGTGCCGCGCGTGCAGAGCGGGGGGGATATGAGCAGTTCTTC. This translates into CAARAERGGYEQFF.

The CDR3: CASSLALAESTDTQYF. Here the CDR3 DNA reads TGTGCCAGCAGTTTAGCACTAGCGGAGAGCACAGATACGCAGTATTTT. The V gene is TRBV27, the J gene TRBJ2-3, with 8 bases that match TRBD2. This CDR3 contains 16 residues. J was trimmed by 0 bases and V by 2 bases; bases with no gene match: 4. Germline V gene data show CDR1 as MNHEY and CDR2 as SMNVEV (reference sequence).

CDR3 sequence (DNA): TGCAGCGTTGAAGGGACAGGGTTAAGCACAGATACGCAGTATTTT. It translates to CSVEGTGLSTDTQYF. The gene calls are TRBV29-1 and TRBJ2-3; 8 bases align to TRBD1. This CDR3 region has 15 residues. J lost 0 bases, V lost 1 base, and 3 bases had no gene match. The germline CDR1 and CDR2 sequences are SQVTM and ANQGSEA.

The V and J genes are TRBV5-1 and TRBJ2-7, with a possible D match to TRBD1 (5 bases). Germline assignment: CDR1 SGHRS and CDR2 YFSETQ. The CDR3 runs 13 residues. V shed 0 bases and J shed 7 bases, with 11 bases lying between them. CDR3 DNA: TGCGCCAGCAGCTTGGTGACCGCAGGGGAGCAGTACTTC. It is translated as CASSLVTAGEQYF.

Only a few counts were recorded for this clone. This chain uses TRBV13 with TRBJ1-2, with TRBD1 matching over 9 bases. The CDR3 sequence is 14 residues long. In germline, CDR1 is PRHDT, CDR2 FYEKMQ (reference sequence). The ends lost 4 bases at V and 3 bases at J; junction bases unmatched: 3. As DNA, the CDR3 is TGTGCCAGCAGCTACGACAGGGGGGACTATGGCTACACCTTC. Protein: CASSYDRGDYGYTF.

Notes on this clone: Within the sample, other DNA sequences also encode this same CDR3. V is TRBV28 and J is TRBJ2-5; weak D call: TRBD2 (6 bases). Germline V lookup: CDR1 MDHEN, CDR2 SYDVKM. This CDR3 spans 13 amino acids. V was pared by 4 bases and J by 7 bases, with 13 bases between. CDR3: CASSSGLLGTQYF. The CDR3 nucleotides are TGTGCCAGCAGTTCGGGACTTCTCGGGACCCAGTACTTC.

This clone ranks as medium-sized. The gene calls are TRBV30 and TRBJ1-5, with unresolved D. CDR1 GTSNPN and CDR2 SVGIG come from the germline V gene (reference sequence). The germline V and J ends were trimmed by 1 base and 6 bases, with 10 bases remaining between them. CDR3 length equals 13 residues. In nucleotides, the CDR3 is TGTGCCTGGAGTGGCGGGAGTAGTCAGCCCCAGCATTTT. Translation gives CAWSGGSSQPQHF.

CDR3 bases: TGTGCCAGCAGTGCGGCAGGGCTTAACACCGGGGAGCTGTTTTTT. Translating it yields CASSAAGLNTGELFF. The rearrangement uses TRBV2 and TRBJ2-2, with D possibly TRBD1 on 5 matching bases. Trimming left V 4 bases short and J 2 bases short, with 11 bases between. Germline V CDR1 and CDR2: SNHLY, FYNNEI. The CDR3 runs 15 residues.

The chain uses TRBV6-6 and TRBJ1-1; maybe TRBD1 (5 bases). V lost 5 bases to trimming and J lost 0 bases, with 13 bases between them. The V gene's germline CDR1 is MNHNY and CDR2 SVGAGI (reference sequence). The CDR3 totals 15 residues. As DNA, the CDR3 is TGTGCCAGCAGTCGCCATGCACAGGTGAACACTGAAGCTTTCTTT. It codes for CASSRHAQVNTEAFF.

The J gene is TRBJ2-7, the V gene TRBV5-4; 7 nucleotides match TRBD1. This CDR3 has 15 amino acids. V dropped 4 bases and J dropped 5; count of bases not matched to a gene: 12. Per the germline V gene, CDR1 is SGHNT and CDR2 is YYREEE (reference sequence). The CDR3 is CASSRGTRDRDEQYF. CDR3 nucleotides: TGTGCCAGCAGCCGCGGAACGAGAGACAGGGACGAGCAGTACTTC.

For the CDR3, the DNA is TGTGCCAGTAGTATTGAGGCGGGAAATCAGCCCCAGCATTTT. This encodes CASSIEAGNQPQHF. The chain combines TRBV19 with TRBJ1-5, with D hard to call. CDR1 LNHDA and CDR2 SQIVND come from the germline V gene (reference sequence). This CDR3 comprises 14 residues. The V end was cut by 3 bases, the J end by 4 bases, with 10 bases between.

V and J are TRBV6-1 and TRBJ2-2, with D unresolved. With 7 bases removed from V and 6 bases from J, the gap between germline ends came to 12 bases. CDR1 is MNHNS, CDR2 SASEGT, per germline. The CDR3 extends over 13 amino acids. The CDR3 bases are TGTGCCAGCACCCTGACTTTTGCCGGGGAGCTGTTTTTT. It translates to CASTLTFAGELFF.

This clone occurred a few times. V usage is TRBV28 and J usage is TRBJ2-3; D is perhaps TRBD1 (6 bases). Trimming removed 4 bases from V and 0 bases from J, with 14 bases in between. The germline CDR1 and CDR2 sequences are MDHEN and SYDVKM. The CDR3 contains 16 residues. CDR3 coding DNA: TGTGCCAGCAGTTCCCCCGGGACAACTAGCACAGATACGCAGTATTTT. Its protein product is CASSSPGTTSTDTQYF.

The sample holds a few counts of this clone. V usage is TRBV6-1 and J usage is TRBJ1-1; tentative D call: TRBD1 (5 bases). Germline CDR1 MNHNS, CDR2 SASEGT. Trimming pared 6 bases from V and 5 bases from J, leaving 19 bases between. The length of the CDR3 is 15 residues. The CDR3 loop is CASSAGTWKLTEAFF. The CDR3 DNA reads TGTGCCAGCAGCGCCGGGACTTGGAAACTAACTGAAGCTTTCTTT.

The V call is TRBV30, the J call TRBJ2-7; 9 bases agree with TRBD1. CDR1 is GTSNPN, CDR2 SVGIG, per germline (reference sequence). CDR3 size: 14 residues. V lost 0 bases to trimming and J lost 6 bases; unmatched junction nucleotides: 6. The CDR3 DNA is TGTGCCTGGAGTGTTGCGGACAGGGGTTCCGAGCAGTACTTC. Translating gives CAWSVADRGSEQYF.

As DNA, the CDR3 is TGTGCCAGCAGTGACAGGGTTAATCAGCCCCAGCATTTT. This codes for CASSDRVNQPQHF. The gene calls are TRBV28 and TRBJ1-5; 7 bases are shared with TRBD1. CDR3 length: 13 amino acids. CDR1 is MDHEN and CDR2 is SYDVKM in the germline V gene. V shed 5 bases and J 4 bases; nucleotides not matched to a gene: 2.

The rearrangement joins TRBV28 to TRBJ1-5; D is possibly TRBD1 (5 bases). The CDR3 is 12 residues long. In germline, CDR1 is MDHEN, CDR2 SYDVKM. Trimming stripped 2 bases from V and 11 bases from J, with 10 bases between. The CDR3 coding sequence is TGTGCCAGCAGTTTAGAACAGGTTTCCCAGCATTTT. Translated, it gives CASSLEQVSQHF.

In its sample, this clone was seen once. The rearrangement joins TRBV5-6 to TRBJ2-7; D is unresolved. The germline V and J ends were trimmed by 1 base and 6 bases, with 14 bases remaining between them. The CDR3 is 14 amino acids. The V gene's germline CDR1 is SGHDT and CDR2 YYEEEE. CDR3 sequence: CASSLTGIHAEQYF. For the CDR3, the DNA is TGTGCCAGCAGCTTGACGGGTATCCACGCCGAGCAGTACTTC.